This T cell receptor (beta chain) comes out of a study of T cell repertoires in cytomegalovirus infection (dated by TCRdb to between 2018 and 2021). Describing the broader study: Donor HLA type was relevant to the analysis, because carriage of CMV infection together with the matching HLA type was indicated by public TCR beta signatures.

As concerns this clonotype: Its antigen specificity is not known. A read error may be the cause here, since a much bigger clone is one base away.

After removal of 5 bases from V and 1 base from J, the junction retains 9 bases not matched to a gene. From cysteine to phenylalanine, the CDR3 is 16 amino acids long. The read is trimmed to its CDR3 DNA, 48 bases read in frame from base 1. From the germline V gene, CDR1 is SGHVT and CDR2 is SQSDAQ. The sequencer was an Illumina HiSeq 1500. The public reads were run again by TCRdb, first through fastp at Q25 and then through MiXCR, and only productive beta chains were kept. Rows with one shared CDR3 protein collapse into an entry with the most common genes and DNA. The sample table holds approximately 140,000 distinct CDR3 sequences, of which more than 7% were seen once. The ten largest make up around 10% of the sample. Findings and caveats that apply to the study as a whole: Cumulative frequency of public TCR beta family members discriminated carriers of CMV infection plus the relevant HLA type in this cohort and an independent roughly 320-donor cohort. The ex vivo response was dominated by HLA-C-restricted CMV-specific TCR beta clonotypes, which also provided the single most frequent clonotype in two of eight donors.

Sequencing used PBMCs. The receptor was isolated from a human donor in good health (CMV status not recorded). Some clones in this sample may be carry-over from other donors' samples. Rearrangement joined TRBV7-4 to TRBJ1-1, and 8 bases in between align with TRBD1. The DNA sequence is as follows: TGTGCCAGCAGCCCATCCGCTGGGACAGGGAACACTGAAGCTTTCTTT. It specifies CASSPSAGTGNTEAFF.